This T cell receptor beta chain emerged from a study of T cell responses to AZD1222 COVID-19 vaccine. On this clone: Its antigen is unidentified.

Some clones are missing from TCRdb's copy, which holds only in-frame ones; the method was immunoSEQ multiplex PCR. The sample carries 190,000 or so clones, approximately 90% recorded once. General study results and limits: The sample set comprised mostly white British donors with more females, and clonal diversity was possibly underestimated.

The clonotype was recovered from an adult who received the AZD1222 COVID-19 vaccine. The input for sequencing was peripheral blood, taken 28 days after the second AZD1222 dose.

The CDR3 spells CASSIGLLAGLDEQYF. In nucleotides, the CDR3 is TGTGCCAGTAGTATTGGCCTCCTAGCGGGCCTGGACGAGCAGTACTTC. V and J are TRBV19 and TRBJ2-7, with 8 positions matching TRBD2. This CDR3 region has 16 residues. Unmatched junction bases numbered 12, after V lost 3 bases and J lost 5 bases. The germline V gene has CDR1 LNHDA and CDR2 SQIVND (reference sequence).